Shown below are 30 T cell receptor beta chains from a single sample sequenced in a study of T-cell reconstitution after alpha-beta-depleted transplantation in children. Preparation of the TCRbeta library used unique molecular identifiers. One entry per CDR3 protein, called by TCRdb with MiXCR from the PCR reads. The table includes approximately 170,000 distinct CDR3 sequences, around 10% detected once. The sample in question was PBMCs, obtained before TCRalphabeta/CD19-depleted stem cell transplant. These receptors came from a boy under 10 years old with acute myeloid leukemia, due to receive a stem cell transplant.

This clonotype was observed at least ten times. J is TRBJ2-3 and V is TRBV4-1, with TRBD2 matching over 11 bases. V shed 1 base, J shed 6 bases, and the junction held 6 bases outside the gene matches. CDR3 length: 16 residues. Germline CDR1 is MGHRA and CDR2 is YSYEKL. The CDR3 is CASSQGLAGRLDTQYF. The CDR3 bases are TGCGCCAGCAGCCAAGGACTAGCGGGGAGGTTGGATACGCAGTATTTT.

This clonotype was counted ten times or more. This chain uses TRBV4-2 with TRBJ2-2, with 8 nucleotides matching TRBD2. Germline V CDR1 and CDR2: LGHNA, YNFKEQ. Trimming removed 1 base from V and 4 bases from J; junction bases left unmatched: 2. The CDR3 runs 15 residues. CDR3 nucleotide sequence: TGTGCCAGCAGCCAAGGGACTAGCCCCACCGGGGAGCTGTTTTTT. Amino acid sequence: CASSQGTSPTGELFF.

This clonotype occurred a few times. The chain employs TRBV20-1 and TRBJ2-7; 12 positions agree with TRBD2. The CDR3 is made up of 15 amino acids. With 3 bases clipped from V and 5 bases from J, the junction kept 8 bases outside the gene matches. Germline V gene data show CDR1 as DFQATT and CDR2 as SNEGSKA (reference sequence). The CDR3 region has the DNA TGCAGTGCTAGGGGCGAGACTAGCGGGAGTAACGAGCAGTACTTC. Translated, it gives CSARGETSGSNEQYF.

At least ten counts were recorded for this clonotype. The chain couples TRBV2 to TRBJ1-2; 8 nucleotides match TRBD1. V was pared by 9 bases and J by 7 bases, with 16 bases of the junction left unmatched. The V gene's germline CDR1 is SNHLY and CDR2 FYNNEI. There are 15 residues in the CDR3. The DNA of the CDR3 is TGTGCCAGAAACAGGGGGACGACGGCTAAGGGTGGCTACACCTTC. This translates into CARNRGTTAKGGYTF. The whole variable domain, remainder taken from reference TRBV2 and TRBJ1-2, is EPEVTQTPSHQVTQMGQEVILRCVPISNHLYFYWYRQILGQKVEFLVSFYNNEISEKSEIFDDQFSVERPDGSNFTLKIRSTKLEDSAMYFCARNRGTTAKGGYTFGSGTRLTVV.

This clonotype has ten or more counts. The CDR3 protein is CASSQEIDQSLPYEQYF. The CDR3, as DNA: TGTGCCAGCAGCCAAGAAATAGACCAATCCCTGCCCTACGAGCAGTACTTC. The gene calls are TRBV3-1 and TRBJ2-7; no firm D call. The germline V gene encodes CDR1 LGHDT and CDR2 YNNKEL (reference sequence). CDR3 length: 17 amino acids. With 0 bases removed from V and 2 bases from J, the gap between germline ends came to 17 bases.

This clonotype appeared many times. The rearrangement uses TRBV6-1 and TRBJ2-7, with 7 bases matching TRBD2. The CDR3 contains 14 residues. The V segment lost 6 bases and the J segment 0 bases; nucleotides outside the gene matches: 5. Germline assignment: CDR1 MNHNS and CDR2 SASEGT. This CDR3 is CASRSGASSYEQYF. CDR3 sequence (DNA): TGTGCCAGCAGGAGCGGGGCGAGCTCCTACGAGCAGTACTTC.

This clonotype has at least ten counts. The chain links TRBV4-1 to TRBJ2-5; D remains unclear. V shed 1 base and J shed 3 bases, with 12 bases lying between them. Germline V lookup: CDR1 MGHRA, CDR2 YSYEKL. The CDR3 totals 15 residues. The CDR3 DNA follows: TGCGCCAGCAGCCAAGGATGGACGGAGAAAGAGACCCAGTACTTC. Protein product: CASSQGWTEKETQYF.

This clonotype was recorded many times. V and J are TRBV29-1 and TRBJ1-1, with 9 nucleotides matching TRBD1. Germline V gives CDR1 SQVTM, CDR2 ANQGSEA. This CDR3 contains 12 residues. V trimming: 7 bases; J trimming: 5 bases; junction bases outside the gene matches: 5. The CDR3 DNA reads as TGCAGCGCCACTGACAGGGGGACTGAAGCTTTCTTT. It codes for CSATDRGTEAFF.

This clonotype has at least ten counts. The J gene is TRBJ2-1, the V gene TRBV5-5; 15 nucleotides agree with TRBD2. Germline-derived CDR1 and CDR2 are SGHKS and YYEKEE (reference sequence). The CDR3 has 15 amino acids. The junction had 3 bases not matched to a gene; V was cut back by 3 bases and J by 8 bases. CDR3 DNA: TGTGCCAGCAGCTGGGGACTAGCGGGAGGTTATGAGCAGTTCTTC. This sequence encodes CASSWGLAGGYEQFF.

This clonotype was counted ten times or more. V and J are TRBV12-3 or TRBV12-4 and TRBJ1-4, with a tentative D call TRBD1 (5 bases). V shed 4 bases and J shed 8 bases, with 14 bases lying between them. The CDR3 extends over 14 amino acids. DNA for the CDR3: TGTGCCAGCAGTTCATCCGGGACGGAAGAAAAACTGTTTTTT. This sequence encodes CASSSSGTEEKLFF.

This clonotype was recorded many times. The chain recombines TRBV20-1 with TRBJ1-5; no firm D call. The CDR3 sequence is 15 residues long. The germline gives CDR1 DFQATT, CDR2 SNEGSKA (reference sequence). V was pared by 5 bases and J by 0 bases, with 14 bases between. Written as DNA, the CDR3 is TGCAGTGCTCTTACAGTTTCCCATAGCAATCAGCCCCAGCATTTT. Residues: CSALTVSHSNQPQHF.

This clonotype came up many times. This chain links TRBV28 with TRBJ2-1; D is uncertain. Germline V gene lookup returns CDR1 MDHEN and CDR2 SYDVKM. The V end lost 2 bases, the J end lost 4 bases, and 15 bases lay between the germline ends. The CDR3 spans 16 residues. CDR3 protein: CASSLPRYRAYNEQFF. The CDR3 DNA reads TGTGCCAGCAGTTTACCCCGCTACAGAGCTTACAATGAGCAGTTCTTC.

Many counts were recorded for this clonotype. The chain uses TRBV7-3 and TRBJ2-3, with 7 bases that match TRBD2. In germline, CDR1 is SGHTA, CDR2 FQGTGA. The ends lost 4 bases at V and 5 bases at J; junction bases unmatched: 6. CDR3 length equals 14 residues. The CDR3: CASSSMPGGDTQYF. CDR3 DNA sequence: TGTGCCAGCAGCTCCATGCCGGGAGGAGATACGCAGTATTTT.

This clonotype was seen repeatedly, ten times or more. J is TRBJ2-5 and V is TRBV10-3; D may be TRBD1 (5 bases). Germline CDR1 is ENHRY and CDR2 is SYGVKD. Trimming took off 3 bases at V and 1 base at J, with 6 bases between the two ends. The CDR3 totals 13 residues. The CDR3 protein is CAISEGAQETQYF. The CDR3 DNA is TGTGCCATCAGTGAAGGGGCCCAAGAGACCCAGTACTTC.

Remarks on this clonotype: This clone may be a read error of a much larger clone one base away. This chain connects TRBV12-3 or TRBV12-4 to TRBJ1-2, with 8 bases lining up with TRBD1. The CDR3 runs 14 residues. The CDR3 here is CASSTGGQNYGYPF. The CDR3 bases are TGTGCCAGCAGTACAGGGGGACAGAACTATGGCTACCCCTTC.

This clonotype was recorded many times. The chain joins TRBV27 to TRBJ2-2; weak D call: TRBD2 (6 bases). Deletions cut 3 bases from V and 6 bases from J, with 20 bases between. Germline lookup yields CDR1 MNHEY and CDR2 SMNVEV (reference sequence). The CDR3 is 17 residues long. CDR3 region: CASSFLSGTFVAGELFF. The CDR3 DNA is TGTGCCAGCAGTTTTCTTTCCGGGACTTTTGTCGCCGGGGAGCTGTTTTTT.

The table lists this clonotype with many counts. The J gene is TRBJ2-1, the V gene TRBV7-3, with 11 nucleotides matching TRBD2. V shed 0 bases and J 6 bases; nucleotides not matched to a gene: 4. Germline CDR1 reads SGHTA; CDR2 reads FQGTGA. The CDR3 consists of 16 residues. The CDR3 loop reads CASSLTSGGAINEQFF. The CDR3 nucleotides are TGTGCCAGCAGCTTAACTAGCGGGGGGGCCATCAATGAGCAGTTCTTC.

This rearrangement joins TRBV24-1 to TRBJ2-1; D is undetermined. CDR3 size: 12 residues. Germline V gene data show CDR1 as KGHDR and CDR2 as SFDVKD. CDR3 sequence: CGASDSSSLQFF. The DNA of the CDR3 is TGTGGGGCCAGTGATTCAAGTTCGCTCCAGTTCTTC.

This clonotype was seen many times. The V gene is TRBV27, the J gene TRBJ2-3; weak D call: TRBD1 (5 bases). The V end was cut by 6 bases, the J end by 0 bases, with 16 bases between. This CDR3 spans 16 amino acids. Per the germline V gene, CDR1 is MNHEY and CDR2 is SMNVEV (reference sequence). CDR3 region: CASRAHGAASTDTQYF. The CDR3 DNA reads TGTGCCAGCAGAGCACATGGGGCCGCTAGCACAGATACGCAGTATTTT.

The sample holds many counts of this clonotype. The chain uses TRBV2 and TRBJ1-2; D is undetermined. The CDR3 has 13 residues. The V gene's germline CDR1 is SNHLY and CDR2 FYNNEI. V was clipped by 3 bases and J by 2 bases, with 7 bases between them. The CDR3 DNA is TGTGCCAGCAGTGACCAGCGGAACTATGGCTACACCTTC. It is translated as CASSDQRNYGYTF.

There are many counts of this clonotype. V is TRBV20-1 and J is TRBJ2-7; a possible D gene is TRBD2 (5 bases). This CDR3 has 13 residues. Between the trimmed V and J ends, which lost 7 bases and 0 bases, there was a span of 13 bases. Germline values: CDR1 DFQATT, CDR2 SNEGSKA (reference sequence). This CDR3 is CSVQWTGSYEQYF. For the CDR3, the DNA is TGCAGTGTTCAGTGGACTGGCTCCTACGAGCAGTACTTC.

To note about this clonotype: A read error may explain this, as a much larger clone is one base away. The chain carries TRBV20-1 and TRBJ1-1; 11 nucleotides line up with TRBD1. J was trimmed by 0 bases and V by 5 bases; bases with no gene match: 5. Germline CDR1 reads DFQATT; CDR2 reads SNEGSKA (reference sequence). This CDR3 has 15 residues. Here the CDR3 DNA reads TGCAGTGCTTTCGGACAGGGGGCCTTGAACACTGAAGCTTTCTTT. Protein product: CSAFGQGALNTEAFF.

To note about this clonotype: The junction differs from germline at one of its ends, possibly a read error. This chain connects TRBV2 to TRBJ2-7; D is ambiguous. This CDR3 has 12 amino acids. The V gene's germline CDR1 is SNHLY and CDR2 FYNNEI. The CDR3 DNA reads TGTGCCAGCAGCCCAAAGACCTATGAGCAGTACTTC. Translation: CASSPKTYEQYF.

This clonotype was observed at least ten times. The V gene is TRBV20-1, the J gene TRBJ2-5, with 13 bases identical to TRBD2. The ends lost 1 base at V and 5 bases at J; junction bases unmatched: 13. The germline CDR1 and CDR2 sequences are DFQATT and SNEGSKA (reference sequence). The CDR3 totals 18 residues. The CDR3, as DNA: TGCAGTGCTAGAGTCCTCCCAGGACTAGCGGGGGTCGGGGAGACCCAGTACTTC. Amino acid sequence: CSARVLPGLAGVGETQYF.

This clonotype was detected ten times or more. This chain uses TRBV24-1 with TRBJ1-6; 7 positions match TRBD1. CDR1 KGHDR and CDR2 SFDVKD come from the germline V gene. The CDR3 consists of 16 residues. The trim removed 8 bases at V and 0 bases at J, leaving 6 bases unmatched. CDR3 loop: CATILDRFSYNSPLHF. The CDR3 nucleotides read TGTGCCACCATACTGGACAGGTTCTCCTATAATTCACCCCTCCACTTT.

This clonotype has at least ten counts. The rearrangement links TRBV12-3 or TRBV12-4 to TRBJ2-7, with 9 bases identical to TRBD2. The CDR3 length is 15 residues. The ends lost 5 bases at V and 1 base at J; junction bases unmatched: 6. CDR3 bases: TGTGCCAGCAGTCTACAGCGGGGGGAATCCTACGAGCAGTACGTC. This gives the protein CASSLQRGESYEQYV.

This clonotype is judged medium-sized. This chain joins TRBV9 and TRBJ1-2; 7 bases line up with TRBD1. Per the germline V gene, CDR1 is SGDLS and CDR2 is YYNGEE. Trimming took 0 bases from V and 1 from J; bases not matched to a gene: 0. This CDR3 has 14 residues. This CDR3 reads CASSVDRGNYGYTF. CDR3 nucleotides: TGTGCCAGCAGCGTAGACAGGGGTAACTATGGCTACACCTTC.

This clonotype was seen at least ten times. This rearrangement joins TRBV5-1 to TRBJ2-7, with D hard to call. The CDR3 covers 13 residues. V lost 0 bases, J lost 4 bases, and 8 bases lay in between. Looked up from germline, CDR1 is SGHRS and CDR2 is YFSETQ. The CDR3 DNA is TGCGCCAGCAGCTTGGGGTTGGGATACGAGCAGTACTTC. Translating gives CASSLGLGYEQYF.

The sample holds many counts of this clonotype. V gene TRBV14 combines with J gene TRBJ2-2, with 10 positions matching TRBD2. The V segment lost 1 base and the J segment 6 bases; nucleotides outside the gene matches: 5. Germline V CDR1 and CDR2: SGHDN, FVKESK. There are 16 residues in the CDR3. CDR3 amino acids: CASSQVTSGIPGELFF. In DNA, the CDR3 is TGTGCCAGCAGCCAAGTAACTAGCGGGATTCCCGGGGAGCTGTTTTTT.

This clonotype has a count of ten or more. V gene TRBV18 combines with J gene TRBJ2-7; D is possibly TRBD2 (6 bases). V lost 2 bases to trimming and J lost 0 bases, with 14 bases between them. The CDR3 consists of 16 residues. Germline V gives CDR1 KGHSH, CDR2 LQKENI. In DNA form, the CDR3 reads TGTGCCAGCTCACCAAGTTCCGGGACTTTCTCCTACGAGCAGTACTTC. Amino acid sequence: CASSPSSGTFSYEQYF.